This entry is about one T cell receptor (beta chain). The antigen is unknown. These data belong to a study of blood T cells in healthy people across ages. Study-level results: Among long-lived donors, naive CD4+ cells were more numerous and diversity higher than in aged donors.

The amount of total RNA extracted per sample was at least 6 micrograms. The CDR3 is made up of 14 amino acids. The second PCR ran about 6 to 12 cycles with a sample-barcoded 5' primer and J-beta primers. Each cDNA molecule received a tag from a template-switch adaptor that had 12 random nucleotides. Researchers report that each sample yielded at least 2.5 million CDR3-containing paired-end reads. MiXCR, run by TCRdb on the 5' RACE reads, gives a single entry per CDR3 protein. The table records 1.5 million to 2 million distinct CDR3 sequences, about 50% of them present only once. The V call is TRBV21-1, the J call TRBJ1-2; TRBD1 is the table's D call and was not checked against the DNA. TRBV21-1 is a known pseudogene. The clonotype originates from a woman between 40 and 50 years old in good health. Sequenced sample: blood. Here the CDR3 reads CASSKVGGVSGYTF. The CDR3, as DNA: TGTGCCAGCAGCAAAGTGGGCGGAGTTTCTGGCTACACCTTC.